A single sample is the source of the 28 T cell receptor beta chains below, sequenced in a study of blood T cell repertoires in COVID-19. Sequenced by immunoSEQ multiplex PCR; TCRdb stores in-frame clones only, minus some. The sample has around 190,000 clones; roughly four fifths are singletons. Sequenced material: peripheral blood. Source of these receptors: a woman aged 40 to 49 with COVID-19, enrolled during active disease.

The V call is TRBV28, the J call TRBJ2-1, with D possibly TRBD1 on 5 matching bases. The CDR3 sequence is 12 residues long. The germline V gene has CDR1 MDHEN and CDR2 SYDVKM. V was shortened by 6 bases and J by 6 bases, with 9 bases between the two germline ends. The DNA for the CDR3 is TGTGCCAGCAGGATTGACAGCAATGAGCAGTTCTTC. Translated: CASRIDSNEQFF.

This clone was seen more than once but under ten times. The chain combines TRBV7-3 with TRBJ2-1; 10 positions match TRBD2. Germline lookup yields CDR1 SGHTA and CDR2 FQGTGA. The CDR3 totals 14 residues. After removal of 3 bases from V and 4 bases from J, the junction contained 0 bases not matched to a gene. In DNA form, the CDR3 reads TGTGCCAGCAGCTTTAGCGGGGGGTACAATGAGCAGTTCTTC. Translation gives CASSFSGGYNEQFF.

This clone was seen a handful of times. Different DNA sequences within this sample yield the same CDR3. The V and J genes are TRBV7-9 and TRBJ1-2, with D possibly matching TRBD1 (5 bases). CDR1 and CDR2 from the germline V gene are SEHNR and FQNEAQ (reference sequence). Trimming cost V 1 base and J 3 bases, with 9 bases left between them. The CDR3 is 14 residues long. The CDR3 region is CASSLVPGDYGYTF. The CDR3 DNA follows: TGTGCCAGCAGCTTAGTACCGGGGGACTATGGCTACACCTTC.

The V call is TRBV5-6, the J call TRBJ1-6, with 7 bases lining up with TRBD1. Germline V gene sequence: CDR1 SGHDT, CDR2 YYEEEE. CDR3 length equals 15 residues. V was clipped by 4 bases and J by 7 bases; unmatched bases: 8. The CDR3 region is CASSPRGLGNSPLHF. The CDR3 coding sequence is TGTGCCAGCAGCCCTAGGGGGCTGGGGAATTCACCCCTCCACTTT.

CDR3 sequence: CASSPGLPYNEQFF. CDR3 DNA: TGTGCCAGCAGCCCGGGACTACCCTACAATGAGCAGTTCTTC. This chain links TRBV6-5 with TRBJ2-1; 7 bases are shared with TRBD2. This CDR3 region has 14 residues. Germline CDR1 MNHEY, CDR2 SVGAGI. The junction had 4 bases not matched to a gene; V was cut back by 6 bases and J by 2 bases.

Turning to this clone: The junction departs from the called germline gene at one end, perhaps through a read error. The chain has TRBV7-7 and TRBJ1-2; TRBD1 is a possible D gene (5 bases). Germline loops: CDR1 SSHAT, CDR2 FNYEAQ (reference sequence). This CDR3 region has 15 residues. The CDR3 DNA follows: TGTGCTAGCAGCCCGATGTCGGGGGATAACTATGGCTACACCTTC. This sequence encodes CASSPMSGDNYGYTF.

This sequence joins TRBV19 and TRBJ2-3, with D maybe TRBD1 (7 bases). The V and J ends lost 1 base and 1 base respectively, with 15 bases between them. The CDR3 covers 17 residues. CDR1 is LNHDA and CDR2 is SQIVND in the germline V gene (reference sequence). CDR3 loop: CASSIASGGPRTDTQYF. The CDR3 bases are TGTGCCAGTAGTATAGCGTCAGGGGGGCCTCGCACAGATACGCAGTATTTT.

This clone came up once. CDR3 in DNA: TGTGCCAGCAGTCCTTCTTTTTCGGGACATCTGAACACTGAAGCTTTCTTT. Protein product: CASSPSFSGHLNTEAFF. The chain recombines TRBV6-6 with TRBJ1-1; perhaps TRBD1 as D (6 bases). Between the trimmed V and J ends, which lost 5 bases and 0 bases, there was a span of 19 bases. CDR1 is MNHNY, CDR2 SVGAGI, per germline (reference sequence). The length of the CDR3 is 17 residues.

The chain uses TRBV27 and TRBJ2-3; maybe TRBD1 (5 bases). V lost 1 base and J lost 4, with 6 bases in between. Germline assignment: CDR1 MNHEY and CDR2 SMNVEV (reference sequence). CDR3 length: 13 amino acids. Here the CDR3 DNA reads TGTGCCAGCAGTTTATTAGGGGCAGATACGCAGTATTTT. The encoded protein is CASSLLGADTQYF.

The J gene is TRBJ2-3, the V gene TRBV5-4; 7 positions agree with TRBD2. This CDR3 comprises 15 residues. V shed 3 bases and J 4 bases; nucleotides not matched to a gene: 8. Germline CDR1 reads SGHNT; CDR2 reads YYREEE (reference sequence). The CDR3 region is CASSSTRREPDTQYF. The CDR3, as DNA: TGTGCCAGCAGCTCAACCAGGCGGGAGCCAGATACGCAGTATTTT. Full variable domain (missing parts from reference TRBV5-4 and TRBJ2-3): ETGVTQSPTHLIKTRGQQVTLRCSSQSGHNTVSWYQQALGQGPQFIFQYYREEENGRGNFPPRFSGLQFPNYSSELNVNALELDDSALYLCASSSTRREPDTQYFGPGTRLTVL.

This clone was seen once. V and J are TRBV12-3 or TRBV12-4 and TRBJ1-2; TRBD1 is a possible D gene (6 bases). The CDR3 contains 12 residues. V was clipped by 4 bases and J by 11 bases, with 14 bases between them. The CDR3 reads CASSSTRTDYTF. The CDR3 coding sequence is TGTGCCAGCAGTTCAACTAGGACAGATTACACCTTC.

This chain uses TRBV5-4 with TRBJ1-2; no reliable D call. The CDR3 has 14 residues. The germline gives CDR1 SGHNT, CDR2 YYREEE (reference sequence). V was clipped by 3 bases and J by 6 bases, with 15 bases between them. The CDR3 DNA sequence: TGTGCCAGCAGCTCCTCCGGAGGATTGGATGGCTACACCTTC. Translation: CASSSSGGLDGYTF.

The chain recombines TRBV18 with TRBJ2-3, with 11 bases aligning to TRBD2. J lost 5 bases, V lost 2 bases, and 0 bases had no gene match. Germline V gene sequence: CDR1 KGHSH, CDR2 LQKENI. This CDR3 has 14 residues. The CDR3 protein is CASSPTSGRDTQYF. In DNA, the CDR3 is TGTGCCAGCTCACCAACTAGCGGGAGAGATACGCAGTATTTT.

V gene TRBV6-1 combines with J gene TRBJ1-1; a weak D match, TRBD1 (6 bases). Trimming took 6 bases from V and 1 from J, leaving 15 bases between them. The CDR3 is 15 amino acids. From germline, CDR1 is MNHNS and CDR2 SASEGT. The CDR3 DNA reads as TGTGCCAGCAGAAGCGACAGGTACGGGAACACTGAAGCTTTCTTT. Residues: CASRSDRYGNTEAFF.

V gene TRBV27 combines with J gene TRBJ2-3, with a tentative D call TRBD2 (5 bases). Germline assignment: CDR1 MNHEY and CDR2 SMNVEV (reference sequence). V was cut by 7 bases and J by 0 bases, with 17 bases left in between. The CDR3 runs to 16 residues. The CDR3 is CASTLTSPPSTDTQYF. For the CDR3, the DNA is TGTGCCAGCACCCTAACTAGTCCCCCTAGCACAGATACGCAGTATTTT.

The chain couples TRBV10-1 to TRBJ2-3, with TRBD1 matching 7 bases. There are 12 residues in the CDR3. Trimming removed 6 bases from V and 8 bases from J; junction bases left unmatched: 5. Germline CDR1 reads WNHNN; CDR2 reads SYGVQD (reference sequence). The CDR3 nucleotides read TGCGCCAGCAGCGAGACAGGGTCTACGCAGTATTTT. Translating gives CASSETGSTQYF.

This clone was seen only a few times. This sequence joins TRBV28 and TRBJ1-2; 7 nucleotides align to TRBD1. V shed 5 bases, J shed 7 bases, and the junction held 7 bases outside the gene matches. The CDR3 spans 13 residues. The V gene's germline CDR1 is MDHEN and CDR2 SYDVKM. CDR3 sequence reads: CASSIQGRRGYTF. The CDR3, as DNA: TGTGCCAGCAGTATACAGGGGCGGCGTGGCTACACCTTC.

V is TRBV28 and J is TRBJ1-2, with D possibly TRBD1 on 5 matching bases. Trimming left V 6 bases short and J 1 base short, with 21 bases between. Germline CDR1 MDHEN, CDR2 SYDVKM. CDR3 length: 17 amino acids. DNA for the CDR3: TGTGCCAGCAGAGGTTTAGGGGTCCAACTGGGTAACTATGGCTACACCTTC. The encoded protein is CASRGLGVQLGNYGYTF.

The chain recombines TRBV7-2 with TRBJ2-5, with D possibly being TRBD2 (5 bases). Germline CDR1 reads SGHTA; CDR2 reads FQGNSA. Trimming stripped 6 bases from V and 5 bases from J, with 16 bases between. The CDR3 loop spans 14 amino acids. Written as DNA, the CDR3 is TGTGCCAGCAGTTCCCGGGGAACGGGTGAGACCCAGTACTTC. The encoded protein is CASSSRGTGETQYF.

This sequence joins TRBV9 and TRBJ1-1; weak D call: TRBD1 (5 bases). This CDR3 is 13 amino acids long. Germline assignment: CDR1 SGDLS and CDR2 YYNGEE. Trimming took 8 bases from V and 3 from J, leaving 14 bases between them. CDR3 amino acids: CASEGGADTEAFF. The CDR3 bases are TGTGCCAGTGAAGGAGGGGCGGACACTGAAGCTTTCTTT.

The rearrangement uses TRBV7-2 and TRBJ2-7, with 7 bases lining up with TRBD1. The length of the CDR3 is 15 residues. Germline-derived CDR1 and CDR2 are SGHTA and FQGNSA. The junction had 2 bases not matched to a gene; V was cut back by 0 bases and J by 0 bases. The CDR3 region has the DNA TGTGCCAGCAGCTTAGCAGGGGGCGCCTCCTACGAGCAGTACTTC. Translation: CASSLAGGASYEQYF.

By share, this clone counts as medium-sized. The chain recombines TRBV5-1 with TRBJ1-2; D unclear. Germline lookup yields CDR1 SGHRS and CDR2 YFSETQ. CDR3 length: 14 residues. The ends were cut back, 1 base at V and 0 bases at J, with 7 bases in the middle. The chain's CDR3 is CASSLQPANYGYTF. The CDR3 region has the DNA TGCGCCAGCAGCTTGCAACCAGCTAACTATGGCTACACCTTC.

The chain is built from TRBV25-1 and TRBJ1-3; 8 bases agree with TRBD1. CDR1 MGHDK and CDR2 SYGVNS come from the germline V gene. V gave up 3 bases and J gave up 3 bases; unmatched junction bases: 4. CDR3 length equals 15 residues. CDR3 coding DNA: TGTGCCAGCAGTGAGTCCAGGGGGCTTGGAAACACCATATATTTT. This codes for CASSESRGLGNTIYF.

This clone appeared a single time. The chain recombines TRBV2 with TRBJ1-2; TRBD1 is a possible D gene (5 bases). CDR1 SNHLY and CDR2 FYNNEI come from the germline V gene. Deletions cut 6 bases from V and 10 bases from J, with 15 bases between. This CDR3 is built from 12 residues. The CDR3 DNA is TGTGCCAGCAGCGGGGAGGGGAGAACCTACACCTTC. Its translation: CASSGEGRTYTF. Complete variable domain (other parts from reference TRBV2 and TRBJ1-2): EPEVTQTPSHQVTQMGQEVILRCVPISNHLYFYWYRQILGQKVEFLVSFYNNEISEKSEIFDDQFSVERPDGSNFTLKIRSTKLEDSAMYFCASSGEGRTYTFGSGTRLTVV.

CDR3 region: CASGTDQETQYF. The DNA of the CDR3 is TGTGCCAGCGGGACAGACCAAGAGACCCAGTACTTC. This chain links TRBV9 with TRBJ2-5; 7 nucleotides agree with TRBD1. Germline V gives CDR1 SGDLS, CDR2 YYNGEE. The CDR3 extends over 12 amino acids. V lost 7 bases and J lost 0; bases outside the gene matches: 0.

The V gene is TRBV14, the J gene TRBJ1-2; D perhaps matches TRBD1 (5 bases). CDR1 SGHDN and CDR2 FVKESK come from the germline V gene. The V gene lost 5 bases and the J gene lost 8 bases, with 15 bases spanning the gap. The CDR3 spans 13 residues. DNA of the CDR3: TGTGCCAGCAGCTGGGACTCCCGTGGCGGCTACACCTTC. Translation: CASSWDSRGGYTF.

V gene TRBV28 combines with J gene TRBJ2-4; maybe TRBD2 (6 bases). The V gene lost 8 bases and the J gene lost 2 bases, with 22 bases spanning the gap. There are 17 residues in the CDR3. Germline values: CDR1 MDHEN, CDR2 SYDVKM. Here the CDR3 reads CASADWAGRSTKNIQYF. In nucleotides, the CDR3 is TGTGCCAGCGCAGACTGGGCAGGGAGGTCGACCAAAAACATTCAGTACTTC.

The chain carries TRBV4-2 and TRBJ2-2, with 7 bases identical to TRBD2. Germline V gene data show CDR1 as LGHNA and CDR2 as YNFKEQ. The CDR3 is 15 amino acids. V shed 4 bases and J 4 bases; nucleotides not matched to a gene: 6. The CDR3 region has the DNA TGTGCCAGCAGCCGCAGCGGGACGGGCACCGGGGAGCTGTTTTTT. This gives the protein CASSRSGTGTGELFF.